This T cell receptor beta chain comes out of a study of tumor and adjacent non-tumor tissue in lung cancer. This sample's RNA came from whole unsorted tissue. This clonotype was observed many times. The antigen is not known. A modified ARM-PCR protocol with three rounds of nested PCR amplified TCRbeta. TCRdb reanalysed the multiplex PCR reads using MiXCR and keeps one entry per CDR3 protein. The repertoire holds roughly 150,000 distinct CDR3 sequences, roughly 66% seen once, with 15% to 20% in the top ten. V was shortened by 8 bases and J by 4 bases, with 14 bases between the two germline ends. Germline assignment: CDR1 DFQATT and CDR2 SNEGSKA (reference sequence). The CDR3 covers 12 residues. Study results and caveats: Higher tumor TCR diversity was associated with shorter survival.

The TCR sequence derives from a man in his sixties with small cell lung cancer. The chain employs TRBV20-1 and TRBJ1-2, with TRBD1 as a possible D gene (6 bases). Sequences were obtained from lung tumor tissue. CDR3 loop: CSPFRGTYGYTF. The CDR3 DNA sequence: TGCAGTCCTTTTAGGGGGACCTATGGCTACACCTTC.